This T cell receptor (beta chain) was sequenced during a study of blood T cell repertoires in COVID-19. Study overall: Some COVID-19 samples were acute and others convalescent; all came from the United States, Italy and Spain. The cDNA or gDNA used as material had been derived from T cells, B-cell-depleted T cells, or PBMCs.

Study processing details: Cell counts per sample came from amplifying reference gene primers. The table came from immunoSEQ multiplex PCR; TCRdb's copy has only in-frame clones and leaves some out. V, J and clone size are taken as reported in that table, and D and trimming were inferred from the DNA itself. The sample yields around 89,000 clones, 72% seen once. The sequenced sample was peripheral blood. This TCR came from a woman aged 80 or older with acute or convalescent COVID-19.

The CDR3 spells CASSAQSQVLYNEQFF. CDR3 sequence (DNA): TGTGCCAGCAGCGCTCAGTCCCAAGTCCTTTACAATGAGCAGTTCTTC. The rearrangement joins TRBV7-2 to TRBJ2-1; D call uncertain. CDR1 and CDR2 (germline): SGHTA, FQGNSA. The V end was cut by 5 bases, the J end by 4 bases, with 18 bases between. The CDR3 runs to 16 residues.